One sample yielded the 15 T cell receptor beta chains listed below, sequenced in a study of post-analysis software for immune sequencing data (dated by TCRdb to between 2014 and 2017). Results the study describes overall, beyond this receptor: Patients showed significantly higher frequencies than controls for five TRBV segments, among them TRBV5-6, TRBV5-1 and TRBV20-1.

Libraries came from PCR. The sequencer listed for this sample is Illumina HiSeq 2500. Unique molecular identifiers were incorporated into TCR beta cDNA libraries to reduce PCR and sequencing biases. TCRdb handled the public reads itself, with Q25 trimming in fastp and clone calling in MiXCR, and kept productive beta chains. Rows with a matching CDR3 protein are joined into one entry that keeps the most common DNA and genes. Recorded for this sample are 500,000 to 600,000 distinct CDR3 sequences; 40% to 50% of them occurred a single time. Jointly, the top ten make up about 1.8% of the sample. Their antigens remain unidentified. Input material: blood. The receptors shown here come from a girl aged 5-17 years with multiple sclerosis.

The rearrangement joins TRBV20-1 to TRBJ2-2, with D maybe TRBD2 (7 bases). This CDR3 is built from 15 residues. V lost 6 bases to trimming and J lost 0 bases, with 14 bases between them. Germline assignment: CDR1 DFQATT and CDR2 SNEGSKA (reference sequence). CDR3 loop: CSAPGGGANTGELFF. The CDR3 bases are TGCAGTGCACCGGGCGGGGGCGCGAACACCGGGGAGCTGTTTTTT.

The V call is TRBV10-3, the J call TRBJ1-5, with 7 nucleotides matching TRBD1. The V and J ends lost 0 bases and 2 bases, in that order; junction bases with no gene match: 10. Germline CDR1 reads ENHRY; CDR2 reads SYGVKD. The CDR3 spans 18 residues. The CDR3 protein is CAISESGWRGRGNQPQHF. DNA of the CDR3: TGTGCCATCAGTGAGTCTGGTTGGAGGGGGCGAGGCAATCAGCCCCAGCATTTT.

This rearrangement joins TRBV6-4 to TRBJ1-1, with D unclear. Deletions cut 3 bases from V and 5 bases from J, with 10 bases between. CDR3 length: 13 residues. CDR1 is MRHNA, CDR2 SNTAGT, per germline. The CDR3: CASSDGPETEAFF. The CDR3 DNA reads TGTGCCAGCAGTGATGGCCCGGAGACTGAAGCTTTCTTT.

In its sample, this clonotype was seen a few times. CDR3 loop: CASTLSALGGNEQYF. As DNA, the CDR3 is TGTGCCAGCACCTTATCAGCCCTAGGGGGGAACGAGCAGTACTTC. The genes are TRBV12-3 or TRBV12-4 and TRBJ2-5; D tentatively fits TRBD1 or TRBD2 (6 bases each). The closer fit of TRBJ2-7 to the DNA end suggests the J call may be wrong. The CDR3 length is 15 residues.

The sample holds one count of this clonotype. This chain uses TRBV2 with TRBJ1-2, with D perhaps TRBD1 (6 bases). CDR1 is SNHLY, CDR2 FYNNEI, per germline. The CDR3 extends over 14 amino acids. Trimming shortened V by 10 bases and J by 0 bases, and 15 bases separated the two germline ends. The CDR3 DNA is TGTGCCACTGCCAACAGGGTAACTAACTATGGCTACACCTTC. This codes for CATANRVTNYGYTF.

This clonotype was counted between two and nine times. The chain recombines TRBV11-3 with TRBJ2-1; D perhaps matches TRBD2 (5 bases). CDR1 and CDR2 (germline): SGHNT, YENEEA. The CDR3 covers 15 residues. V was trimmed by 6 bases and J by 0 bases, leaving 12 bases between them. In DNA form, the CDR3 reads TGTGCCAGCAGTTCGGGATTTAACTCCTACAATGAGCAGTTCTTC. The encoded protein is CASSSGFNSYNEQFF.

The chain links TRBV18 to TRBJ2-5; 9 bases fit TRBD1. The CDR3 loop spans 15 amino acids. Germline loops: CDR1 KGHSH, CDR2 LQKENI. V lost 3 bases, J lost 4 bases, and 6 bases stayed unmatched. CDR3 nucleotides: TGTGCCAGCTCACCCTTACAGGGGGCAGGAGAGACCCAGTACTTC. Its translation: CASSPLQGAGETQYF. Supplemented by reference TRBV18 and TRBJ2-5, the full variable domain reads NAGVMQNPRHLVRRRGQEARLRCSPMKGHSHVYWYRQLPEEGLKFMVYLQKENIIDESGMPKERFSAEFPKEGPSILRIQQVVRGDSAAYFCASSPLQGAGETQYFGPGTRLLVL.

This sequence joins TRBV28 and TRBJ2-5; 9 positions match TRBD1. Looked up from germline, CDR1 is MDHEN and CDR2 is SYDVKM. The CDR3 totals 15 residues. The J segment lost 5 bases and the V segment lost 6 bases, leaving 10 bases of the junction unmatched. DNA of the CDR3: TGTGCCAGCAGGTTAAGAACAGGGGGCGTTGAGACCCAGTACTTC. This encodes CASRLRTGGVETQYF. Filled out from reference TRBV28 and TRBJ2-5, the complete variable domain reads DVKVTQSSRYLVKRTGEKVFLECVQDMDHENMFWYRQDPGLGLRLIYFSYDVKMKEKGDIPEGYSVSREKKERFSLILESASTNQTSMYLCASRLRTGGVETQYFGPGTRLLVL.

In this sample, this clonotype turned up a few times. The rearrangement joins TRBV13 to TRBJ1-1; D unresolved. Germline V gives CDR1 PRHDT, CDR2 FYEKMQ (reference sequence). Trimming shortened V by 4 bases and J by 0 bases, and 9 bases separated the two germline ends. This CDR3 has 14 residues. In DNA, the CDR3 is TGTGCCAGCAGCTGGGCAGCAGTGAACACTGAAGCTTTCTTT. Protein: CASSWAAVNTEAFF.

This clonotype was seen once. This chain joins TRBV7-8 and TRBJ2-3, with 8 bases aligning to TRBD1. Germline CDR1 SGHVS, CDR2 FQNEAQ. This CDR3 has 17 amino acids. Germline trimming cut 1 base from V and 3 bases from J; bases unmatched to any gene: 9. Written as DNA, the CDR3 is TGTGCCAGCAGCTTAGTGTCAGGGGGCTCGTCGACAGATACGCAGTATTTT. Translation: CASSLVSGGSSTDTQYF.

The chain links TRBV4-2 to TRBJ2-1; the D gene is possibly TRBD1 (6 bases). V lost 0 bases to trimming and J lost 13 bases, with 19 bases between them. The CDR3 sequence is 15 residues long. Germline loops: CDR1 LGHNA, CDR2 YNFKEQ. The CDR3 DNA sequence: TGTGCCAGCAGCCAAGATATCGGACCTAGGGGGACCCAGTTCTTC. Encoded protein: CASSQDIGPRGTQFF.

The rearrangement joins TRBV20-1 to TRBJ1-2; no clear D. Trimming pared 2 bases from V and 8 bases from J, leaving 9 bases between. This CDR3 region has 11 residues. Germline assignment: CDR1 DFQATT and CDR2 SNEGSKA (reference sequence). Written as DNA, the CDR3 is TGCAGTGCTAGACCCGGGAGCGGCTACACCTTC. This gives the protein CSARPGSGYTF.

The chain is built from TRBV3-1 and TRBJ2-1; TRBD2 matches 11 bases. CDR1 and CDR2 from the germline V gene are LGHDT and YNNKEL (reference sequence). V trimming: 3 bases; J trimming: 10 bases; junction bases outside the gene matches: 5. CDR3 length equals 14 residues. The CDR3 sequence is CASSHPLAGGEQFF. In nucleotides, the CDR3 is TGTGCCAGCAGCCATCCCCTAGCGGGAGGCGAGCAGTTCTTC.

The CDR3 DNA reads as TGTGCCAGCAGCTTGGAGGGAGACATTCAGTACTTC. This encodes CASSLEGDIQYF. V usage is TRBV5-5 and J usage is TRBJ2-4; D is perhaps TRBD2 (5 bases). The CDR3 is 12 residues long. The V end lost 0 bases, the J end lost 8 bases, and 6 bases lay between the germline ends. The V gene's germline CDR1 is SGHKS and CDR2 YYEKEE (reference sequence).

V and J are TRBV20-1 and TRBJ1-6; D ambiguous. The CDR3 is 15 amino acids. The germline V and J ends were trimmed by 2 bases and 10 bases, with 18 bases remaining between them. Germline-derived CDR1 and CDR2 are DFQATT and SNEGSKA (reference sequence). The CDR3 reads CSARMVGLPRSPLHF. CDR3 DNA sequence: TGCAGTGCTAGAATGGTCGGCTTGCCGAGATCACCCCTCCACTTT.